Listed here is a single TCR beta chain. As yet, its antigen is unknown. The treatment denotes: roughly ten-day PBMC culture with coronavirus spike peptide pools or control peptides (ViraFEST assay). This sample was included in a study of vaccination and CD4 T cells after COVID-19. Turning to the study itself: Post-COVID draws followed diagnosis by a median roughly 99 days (range 35 to 161).

The study's findings and limits: A median roughly 86% of convalescent patients' SARS-CoV-2-reactive clones emerged only after vaccination. A relatively small number of convalescent patients were studied, and no early post-infection timepoints were included.

Germline-derived CDR1 and CDR2 are MGHDK and SYGVNS. V dropped 7 bases and J dropped 8 bases, with 11 bases sitting between them. The CDR3 runs to 11 residues. With the Oncomine TCR Beta short-read assay, DNA from cultured CD4+ T cells was sequenced. One entry per CDR3 protein results from TCRdb running MiXCR on the PCR reads. The data show roughly 23,000 distinct CDR3 sequences, 40% to 50% seen once. The sequence derives from a human donor who received a COVID-19 vaccine. This chain connects TRBV25-1 to TRBJ2-5, with a tentative D call TRBD1 (5 bases). Sequenced here: CD4+ T cells from blood, cultured in vitro, sampled before SARS-CoV-2 vaccination. The CDR3 bases are TGTGCCAGCACTAGAACAGGAACCCAGTACTTC. This translates into CASTRTGTQYF.